A single sample is the source of the 29 T cell receptor beta chains below, sequenced in a study of shared clonotypes between healthy human individuals. TCRdb keeps only in-frame clones here, not all; method: immunoSEQ multiplex PCR. Here the sample spans 1.5 million to 2.5 million clones, about 95% being singletons. In the naive CD8 group, cells lacked CD45RO and were positively selected for CCR7, so terminally differentiated effector memory CD45RA+ cells were left out. Sequenced sample: naive CD8+ T cells sorted from blood. All receptors come from a man between 18 and 29 years old in good health.

Turning to this clone: At the DNA level, this CDR3 is encoded by other sequences in the same sample as well. The V and J genes are TRBV15 and TRBJ1-5; 7 positions agree with TRBD1. Germline CDR1 is LNHNV and CDR2 is YYDKDF (reference sequence). With 5 bases clipped from V and 0 bases from J, the junction kept 4 bases outside the gene matches. The CDR3 contains 15 residues. The CDR3 nucleotides are TGTGCCACCAGCGGGGGGACAGCTAGCAATCAGCCCCAGCATTTT. It yields the protein CATSGGTASNQPQHF.

The chain employs TRBV7-9 and TRBJ2-2, with 7 positions matching TRBD1. V lost 5 bases and J lost 3; bases outside the gene matches: 6. This CDR3 spans 15 amino acids. Germline values: CDR1 SEHNR, CDR2 FQNEAQ (reference sequence). In DNA form, the CDR3 reads TGTGCCAGCAGCCATTACAGGGGTGACACCGGGGAGCTGTTTTTT. It is translated as CASSHYRGDTGELFF.

A remark on this clone: Different DNA sequences within this sample yield the same CDR3. DNA of the CDR3: TGTGCCAGCTCACCACCTAGTACAGATACGCAGTATTTT. Amino acid sequence: CASSPPSTDTQYF. V gene TRBV18 combines with J gene TRBJ2-3; D not certain. The CDR3 runs 13 residues. V shed 0 bases and J shed 3 bases, with 4 bases lying between them. Germline CDR1 and CDR2: KGHSH and LQKENI.

The genes are TRBV10-2 and TRBJ2-1; TRBD2 aligns across 7 bases. The CDR3 is made up of 14 amino acids. Looked up from germline, CDR1 is WSHSY and CDR2 is SAAADI. Trimming took 7 bases from V and 7 from J; bases not matched to a gene: 10. CDR3 sequence (DNA): TGCGCCAGCATGAGGACTAGTTGGAAAAATGAGCAGTTCTTC. It specifies CASMRTSWKNEQFF.

The rearrangement joins TRBV5-6 to TRBJ2-5, with D possibly matching TRBD1 (6 bases). V lost 4 bases to trimming and J lost 2 bases, with 9 bases between them. The CDR3 totals 13 residues. Germline values: CDR1 SGHDT, CDR2 YYEEEE. CDR3 amino acids: CASSDRIQETQYF. The CDR3 nucleotides read TGTGCCAGCAGCGACAGGATTCAAGAGACCCAGTACTTC.

The chain combines TRBV19 with TRBJ2-1; TRBD2 matches 15 bases. The ends lost 7 bases at V and 0 bases at J; junction bases unmatched: 7. The CDR3 has 18 amino acids. Germline V gene data show CDR1 as LNHDA and CDR2 as SQIVND (reference sequence). CDR3 loop: CASTTGLAGGSSYNEQFF. For the CDR3, the DNA is TGTGCCAGTACCACCGGACTAGCGGGAGGGAGCTCCTACAATGAGCAGTTCTTC.

This clone showed up just a few times. The J gene is TRBJ2-7, the V gene TRBV11-2; the D is unclear. The CDR3 runs 12 residues. Trimming left V 1 base short and J 4 bases short, with 5 bases between. CDR1 SGHAT and CDR2 FQNNGV come from the germline V gene. The CDR3 bases are TGTGCCAGCAGCTTAGGGAAGTACGAGCAGTACTTC. It yields the protein CASSLGKYEQYF.

The count of this clone is one. The chain combines TRBV28 with TRBJ2-2; D gene unclear. Germline CDR1 and CDR2: MDHEN and SYDVKM. The germline V and J ends were trimmed by 3 bases and 6 bases, with 8 bases remaining between them. The CDR3 consists of 13 residues. The CDR3 DNA sequence: TGTGCCAGCAGTTTTCGCCCCTCCGGGGAGCTGTTTTTT. Translating gives CASSFRPSGELFF.

The V and J genes are TRBV4-2 and TRBJ2-7, with D tentatively TRBD1 or TRBD2 (5 bases each). From germline, CDR1 is LGHNA and CDR2 YNFKEQ. V lost 4 bases and J lost 6, with 16 bases in between. CDR3 length: 14 residues. The CDR3 nucleotides read TGTGCCAGCAGCCCCAAGTGGGGGAGCGGCGAGCAGTACTTC. Protein sequence: CASSPKWGSGEQYF.

The genes are TRBV7-9 and TRBJ1-1; 10 bases fit TRBD1. The germline V gene encodes CDR1 SEHNR and CDR2 FQNEAQ (reference sequence). The V and J ends lost 2 bases and 6 bases, in that order; junction bases with no gene match: 6. CDR3 length: 15 residues. Here the CDR3 reads CASSLFGQGVPEAFF. The CDR3 bases are TGTGCCAGCAGCTTATTCGGACAGGGGGTCCCTGAAGCTTTCTTT.

V usage is TRBV7-2 and J usage is TRBJ1-6; D is unresolved. Looked up from germline, CDR1 is SGHTA and CDR2 is FQGNSA. With 1 base removed from V and 0 bases from J, the gap between germline ends came to 4 bases. This CDR3 spans 15 amino acids. The chain's CDR3 is CASSLDSSYNSPLHF. In nucleotides, the CDR3 is TGTGCCAGCAGCTTAGATTCCTCCTATAATTCACCCCTCCACTTT.

The chain employs TRBV11-2 and TRBJ1-1, with no clear D. The length of the CDR3 is 11 residues. Between the trimmed V and J ends, which lost 5 bases and 1 base, there was a span of 2 bases. CDR1 is SGHAT and CDR2 is FQNNGV in the germline V gene. CDR3 DNA: TGTGCCAGCAGCACGAACACTGAAGCTTTCTTT. Protein: CASSTNTEAFF.

With respect to this clone: Other DNA sequences in the sample encode the same CDR3. This chain joins TRBV7-9 and TRBJ2-7; TRBD1 matches 8 bases. The germline CDR1 and CDR2 sequences are SEHNR and FQNEAQ (reference sequence). This CDR3 contains 13 residues. V was pared by 8 bases and J by 0 bases, with 3 bases of the junction left unmatched. The DNA of the CDR3 is TGTGCCAGCTCAGACAGGGGCTCCTACGAGCAGTACTTC. It encodes CASSDRGSYEQYF.

This rearrangement joins TRBV7-2 to TRBJ2-3; 12 bases line up with TRBD2. CDR3 size: 15 residues. Germline trimming cut 4 bases from V and 6 bases from J; bases unmatched to any gene: 5. From germline, CDR1 is SGHTA and CDR2 FQGNSA. CDR3: CASSSTSGGFDTQYF. The CDR3 region has the DNA TGTGCCAGCAGCTCGACTAGCGGGGGATTCGATACGCAGTATTTT.

CDR3 DNA: TGTGCCAGCAGCTCCCGCATAGCGGGGGGGCAAGATACGCAGTATTTT. Translation gives CASSSRIAGGQDTQYF. The chain has TRBV13 and TRBJ2-3; 11 nucleotides line up with TRBD2. In germline, CDR1 is PRHDT, CDR2 FYEKMQ (reference sequence). Trimming cost V 4 bases and J 5 bases; bases outside gene matches: 8. The CDR3 contains 16 residues.

J is TRBJ1-1 and V is TRBV4-1, with D possibly TRBD1 on 6 matching bases. V lost 3 bases and J 4 bases, leaving 12 bases between the germline ends. The CDR3 totals 14 residues. Germline V gives CDR1 MGHRA, CDR2 YSYEKL. The DNA of the CDR3 is TGCGCCAGCAGCCACCTACAGGGACCCACTGAAGCTTTCTTT. Amino acids: CASSHLQGPTEAFF.

The J gene is TRBJ2-1, the V gene TRBV4-1; 9 bases are a match to TRBD2. The germline V gene has CDR1 MGHRA and CDR2 YSYEKL. The CDR3 runs 17 residues. The trim removed 1 base at V and 5 bases at J, leaving 9 bases unmatched. CDR3: CASSQGGRASGDNEQFF. The CDR3 coding sequence is TGCGCCAGCAGCCAAGGCGGGAGGGCGTCCGGGGACAATGAGCAGTTCTTC.

Regarding this clone: The sample contains more than one DNA sequence encoding this CDR3. This sequence joins TRBV28 and TRBJ1-5, with 7 bases that match TRBD1. The ends lost 6 bases at V and 0 bases at J; junction bases unmatched: 2. Germline V gives CDR1 MDHEN, CDR2 SYDVKM. The CDR3 extends over 14 amino acids. DNA of the CDR3: TGTGCCAGCAGCTGGACAGGTAGCAATCAGCCCCAGCATTTT. It yields the protein CASSWTGSNQPQHF.

The chain is built from TRBV14 and TRBJ2-3; D ambiguous. This CDR3 comprises 15 residues. Between the trimmed V and J ends, which lost 0 bases and 3 bases, there was a span of 10 bases. CDR1 and CDR2 from the germline V gene are SGHDN and FVKESK. The chain's CDR3 is CASSQDVTVTDTQYF. In DNA, the CDR3 is TGTGCCAGCAGCCAAGATGTTACGGTGACAGATACGCAGTATTTT.

In regard to this clone: The same CDR3 is also encoded by other DNA sequences in this sample. The CDR3 region has the DNA TGCGCCAGCAGCCAGGCAACGGGGAGCTCCTACGAGCAGTACTTC. It codes for CASSQATGSSYEQYF. This chain uses TRBV4-1 with TRBJ2-7; weak D call: TRBD2 (5 bases). CDR3 length: 15 amino acids. Trimming left V 3 bases short and J 0 bases short, with 12 bases between. Per germline, CDR1 MGHRA and CDR2 YSYEKL.

The chain links TRBV27 to TRBJ2-1, with 7 bases that match TRBD1. This CDR3 has 16 amino acids. Trimming at V came to 5 bases and at J to 2 bases, leaving 9 bases not matched to a gene. CDR1 is MNHEY, CDR2 SMNVEV, per germline (reference sequence). CDR3 amino acids: CASSPSQGETYNEQFF. CDR3 in DNA: TGTGCCAGCAGTCCCAGCCAGGGGGAGACCTACAATGAGCAGTTCTTC.

As concerns this clone: Different DNA sequences within this sample yield the same CDR3. CDR3 sequence (DNA): TGTGCCAGCAGTTACTCGGGGACGAACTATGGCTACACCTTC. Residues: CASSYSGTNYGYTF. The chain recombines TRBV6-5 with TRBJ1-2; D might be TRBD1 (5 bases). Trimming shortened V by 0 bases and J by 2 bases, and 7 bases separated the two germline ends. The CDR3 spans 14 residues. CDR1 is MNHEY, CDR2 SVGAGI, per germline.

A word on this clone: Other DNA sequences of this sample code for an identical CDR3. V gene TRBV6-6 combines with J gene TRBJ2-3; no firm D call. The V end lost 2 bases, the J end lost 6 bases, and 3 bases lay between the germline ends. Germline V gives CDR1 MNHNY, CDR2 SVGAGI (reference sequence). The CDR3 consists of 11 residues. The CDR3: CASSYGDTQYF. The CDR3 DNA sequence: TGTGCCAGCAGTTACGGTGATACGCAGTATTTT.

With respect to this clone: Other nucleotide sequences from this sample produce the same CDR3. The chain combines TRBV30 with TRBJ2-7; D might be TRBD2 (6 bases). The V and J ends lost 2 bases and 4 bases respectively, with 9 bases between them. Germline assignment: CDR1 GTSNPN and CDR2 SVGIG (reference sequence). This CDR3 spans 12 amino acids. The CDR3 protein is CAWSPGGYEQYF. In DNA, the CDR3 is TGTGCCTGGAGTCCCGGGGGATACGAGCAGTACTTC.

The chain has TRBV30 and TRBJ1-2; a weak D match, TRBD1 (6 bases). Trimming pared 5 bases from V and 1 base from J, leaving 20 bases between. Per germline, CDR1 GTSNPN and CDR2 SVGIG (reference sequence). The CDR3 covers 16 residues. CDR3 nucleotide sequence: TGTGCCTGGCCCAGGGGCAGGACTAGACATAACTATGGCTACACCTTC. Amino acids: CAWPRGRTRHNYGYTF.

This chain joins TRBV19 and TRBJ1-6, with 7 bases identical to TRBD1. Per germline, CDR1 LNHDA and CDR2 SQIVND (reference sequence). Trimming cost V 5 bases and J 0 bases; bases outside gene matches: 4. This CDR3 is built from 16 residues. CDR3 amino acids: CASSVPGGSYNSPLHF. CDR3 DNA: TGTGCCAGTAGTGTCCCAGGGGGCTCCTATAATTCACCCCTCCACTTT.

The rearrangement joins TRBV13 to TRBJ2-7; 10 bases are a match to TRBD1. J was trimmed by 3 bases and V by 4 bases; bases with no gene match: 6. The germline CDR1 and CDR2 sequences are PRHDT and FYEKMQ (reference sequence). There are 15 residues in the CDR3. Written as DNA, the CDR3 is TGTGCCAGCAGCTCAATAGGACAGGGGGGCTACGAGCAGTACTTC. It encodes CASSSIGQGGYEQYF.

The chain carries TRBV6-5 and TRBJ2-1; D is undetermined. The germline CDR1 and CDR2 sequences are MNHEY and SVGAGI. Trimming took off 6 bases at V and 5 bases at J, with 11 bases between the two ends. The CDR3 spans 13 residues. The CDR3 region has the DNA TGTGCCAGCAGCTACCTTTCGGACAATGAGCAGTTCTTC. Translating gives CASSYLSDNEQFF.

The chain joins TRBV4-1 to TRBJ1-6; no clear D gene. Germline CDR1 and CDR2: MGHRA and YSYEKL. With 0 bases removed from V and 7 bases from J, the gap between germline ends came to 7 bases. This CDR3 has 14 amino acids. As DNA, the CDR3 is TGCGCCAGCAGCCAAGAATCAGTCAATTCACCCCTCCACTTT. Protein sequence: CASSQESVNSPLHF.